This T cell receptor beta chain was sequenced during a study of OX40 agonist ivuxolimab in advanced cancers. Clones were sequenced by immunoSEQ multiplex PCR, and TCRdb holds only the in-frame ones, with some missing. This repertoire shows under 6,500 clones, 55% to 80% found once; its top ten account for around 69%. This clone was picked up many times. V shed 3 bases and J shed 11 bases, with 19 bases lying between them. The CDR3 loop spans 14 amino acids. Germline assignment: CDR1 SEHNR and CDR2 FQNEAQ (reference sequence). The source material was CD4+ or CD8+ T cells sorted from blood, sampled in a trial of the OX40 agonist ivuxolimab. The V call is TRBV7-9, the J call TRBJ1-1; D is undetermined. The sequence derives from an adult with an advanced solid tumor such as melanoma, head and neck, liver or kidney cancer. The CDR3: CASSFLKTTGEAFF. The CDR3 bases are TGTGCCAGCAGCTTTTTAAAGACCACCGGGGAGGCTTTCTTT.